These 30 T cell receptor beta chains share one sample of origin, sequenced in a study of blood T cell repertoires in COVID-19. Only in-frame clones appear in the TCRdb table, and some are missing; sequencing was by immunoSEQ multiplex PCR. The table shows roughly 290,000 clones, with approximately 85% occurring only once. Sequencing input: PBMCs or T cells enriched from blood (not recorded which). The receptors derive from a man younger than 40 who had recovered from COVID-19.

The J gene is TRBJ2-1, the V gene TRBV6-2 or TRBV6-3, with 9 bases aligning to TRBD1. The germline V gene encodes CDR1 MNHEY and CDR2 SVGEGT. The CDR3 runs to 15 residues. V gave up 3 bases and J gave up 9 bases; unmatched junction bases: 9. The CDR3 DNA is TGTGCCAGCAGTTATCAGGACAGGGGAATAAGTGAGCAGTTCTTC. Translating gives CASSYQDRGISEQFF.

As to this clone: The sample carries other DNA sequences with the same CDR3. In DNA, the CDR3 is TGTGCCAGCAGTTTAGGCGGCGAGCAGTACTTC. It is translated as CASSLGGEQYF. This chain connects TRBV12-3 or TRBV12-4 to TRBJ2-7; D unclear. V was cut by 1 base and J by 6 bases, with 4 bases left in between. CDR3 length: 11 amino acids.

The CDR3 sequence: CASSQDKRQGNRPGELFF. In DNA form, the CDR3 reads TGTGCCAGCAGCCAAGATAAGAGGCAGGGGAATCGTCCCGGGGAGCTGTTTTTT. The chain links TRBV4-2 to TRBJ2-2; tentatively, D is TRBD1 (6 bases). The CDR3 spans 18 residues. The V end lost 0 bases, the J end lost 6 bases, and 20 bases lay between the germline ends. The germline CDR1 and CDR2 sequences are LGHNA and YNFKEQ.

The chain is built from TRBV30 and TRBJ2-2; D may be TRBD2 (5 bases). CDR3 length: 13 residues. Trimming cost V 5 bases and J 3 bases, with 10 bases left between them. Germline CDR1 is GTSNPN and CDR2 is SVGIG (reference sequence). The CDR3 DNA is TGTGCCTGGGGGCGGGTGTACACCGGGGAGCTGTTTTTT. This codes for CAWGRVYTGELFF.

The chain uses TRBV7-2 and TRBJ2-3, with D perhaps matching TRBD1 (6 bases). Germline V gene lookup returns CDR1 SGHTA and CDR2 FQGNSA. This CDR3 spans 16 amino acids. The V and J ends lost 5 bases and 1 base respectively, with 16 bases between them. Here the CDR3 reads CASSRSGGAGTDTQYF. In nucleotides, the CDR3 is TGTGCCAGCAGCCGGAGTGGGGGCGCGGGCACAGATACGCAGTATTTT.

The chain has TRBV2 and TRBJ1-1, with D uncertain. The CDR3 has 13 residues. CDR1 and CDR2 (germline): SNHLY, FYNNEI. The V and J ends lost 6 bases and 5 bases respectively, with 13 bases between them. CDR3 coding DNA: TGTGCCAGCAGCCCGATGGGAGGGACTGAAGCTTTCTTT. As protein: CASSPMGGTEAFF.

This clone was counted between two and nine times. The rearrangement uses TRBV27 and TRBJ1-2; D remains unclear. Per the germline V gene, CDR1 is MNHEY and CDR2 is SMNVEV (reference sequence). This CDR3 contains 13 residues. V was trimmed by 2 bases and J by 1 base, leaving 5 bases between them. For the CDR3, the DNA is TGTGCCAGCAGTTTACAGATTAACTATGGCTACACCTTC. Translating gives CASSLQINYGYTF.

CDR3 in amino acids: CASGGTSGNTGELFF. CDR3 DNA sequence: TGCGCCAGCGGCGGGACTAGCGGTAACACCGGGGAGCTGTTTTTT. V is TRBV5-1 and J is TRBJ2-2; 11 bases are a match to TRBD2. V trimming: 7 bases; J trimming: 2 bases; junction bases outside the gene matches: 4. This CDR3 has 15 residues. The V gene's germline CDR1 is SGHRS and CDR2 YFSETQ.

The chain joins TRBV2 to TRBJ1-6; weak D call: TRBD1 (6 bases). CDR1 SNHLY and CDR2 FYNNEI come from the germline V gene. The CDR3 is 13 residues long. The ends were cut back, 7 bases at V and 14 bases at J, with 18 bases in the middle. This chain's CDR3 is CASKGTSSFTLHF. The CDR3 region has the DNA TGTGCCAGCAAAGGGACATCCTCCTTCACCCTCCACTTT.

This chain uses TRBV30 with TRBJ2-3; D is uncertain. V was clipped by 2 bases and J by 11 bases, with 11 bases between them. Germline V lookup: CDR1 GTSNPN, CDR2 SVGIG (reference sequence). CDR3 length equals 11 residues. This CDR3 reads CAWSSPPVQYF. CDR3 sequence (DNA): TGTGCCTGGAGTTCACCGCCAGTGCAGTATTTT.

The chain has TRBV18 and TRBJ1-1, with a weak D call TRBD1 (6 bases). CDR1 KGHSH and CDR2 LQKENI come from the germline V gene. V dropped 2 bases and J dropped 2 bases, with 9 bases sitting between them. The CDR3 consists of 14 residues. The CDR3: CASSPRGFNTEAFF. The CDR3, as DNA: TGTGCCAGCTCACCAAGGGGGTTCAACACTGAAGCTTTCTTT.

The V gene is TRBV3-1 (or the pseudogene TRBV3-2), the J gene TRBJ1-1, with a weak D call TRBD1 (6 bases). Trimming removed 1 base at V and 4 bases at J, with 19 bases between. The CDR3 is 17 amino acids. Germline loops: CDR1 LGHDT, CDR2 YNNKEL (reference sequence). The CDR3 DNA follows: TGTGCCAGCAGCCAAGTTAGTAGGGGGAATTGGGTCACTGAAGCTTTCTTT. Residues: CASSQVSRGNWVTEAFF.

The genes are TRBV11-3 and TRBJ1-2; TRBD1 might be the D (6 bases). V lost 5 bases and J 6 bases, leaving 13 bases between the germline ends. The germline V gene encodes CDR1 SGHNT and CDR2 YENEEA. This CDR3 has 13 residues. The CDR3 sequence is CASSHEGGDGYTF. The CDR3 bases are TGTGCCAGCAGCCATGAGGGGGGGGATGGCTACACCTTC. Full variable domain (missing parts from reference TRBV11-3 and TRBJ1-2): EAGVVQSPRYKIIEKKQPVAFWCNPISGHNTLYWYLQNLGQGPELLIRYENEEAVDDSQLPKDRFSAERLKGVDSTLKIQPAELGDSAVYLCASSHEGGDGYTFGSGTRLTVV.

Only one count was recorded for this clone. V is TRBV25-1 and J is TRBJ1-3; TRBD1 matches at 7 bases. This CDR3 region has 15 residues. The ends lost 9 bases at V and 0 bases at J; junction bases unmatched: 8. Germline CDR1 MGHDK, CDR2 SYGVNS. The CDR3 loop is CARPLQGSSGNTIYF. The DNA of the CDR3 is TGTGCCAGACCTTTACAGGGGAGCTCTGGAAACACCATATATTTT.

This sequence joins TRBV6-6 and TRBJ1-1; D is unresolved. This CDR3 has 14 residues. Germline CDR1 is MNHNY and CDR2 is SVGAGI (reference sequence). The ends were cut back, 0 bases at V and 4 bases at J, with 9 bases in the middle. Here the CDR3 DNA reads TGTGCCAGCAGTTACTCGCCGGAGTCCACTGAAGCTTTCTTT. It translates to CASSYSPESTEAFF.

This clone has only a few counts. V gene TRBV3-1 (or the pseudogene TRBV3-2) combines with J gene TRBJ2-1, with 10 bases aligning to TRBD1. The germline CDR1 and CDR2 sequences are LGHDT and YNNKEL (reference sequence). This CDR3 has 14 residues. Germline trimming cut 7 bases from V and 4 bases from J; bases unmatched to any gene: 4. The chain's CDR3 is CASTRDRGYNEQFF. CDR3 DNA: TGTGCCAGCACCCGGGACAGGGGATACAATGAGCAGTTCTTC.

The sample holds one count of this clone. Distinct nucleotide sequences in the sample also encode this CDR3. The chain is built from TRBV29-1 and TRBJ2-7, with 7 bases fitting TRBD1. Germline V gives CDR1 SQVTM, CDR2 ANQGSEA. With 6 bases clipped from V and 3 bases from J, the junction kept 2 bases outside the gene matches. CDR3 length: 11 residues. CDR3: CSVRDSYEQYF. In DNA form, the CDR3 reads TGCAGCGTCAGGGACAGCTACGAGCAGTACTTC.

The rearrangement joins TRBV5-1 to TRBJ1-6, with 7 bases that match TRBD1. Trimming removed 4 bases from V and 9 bases from J; junction bases left unmatched: 13. Germline V gene lookup returns CDR1 SGHRS and CDR2 YFSETQ. This CDR3 is built from 16 residues. The CDR3 bases are TGCGCCAGCAGCGTCTTCGGGGACAGCGGAAGTTCACCCCTCCACTTT. Translating gives CASSVFGDSGSSPLHF.

The chain uses TRBV7-9 and TRBJ2-1, with D possibly TRBD2 on 6 matching bases. The germline gives CDR1 SEHNR, CDR2 FQNEAQ (reference sequence). The CDR3 sequence is 17 residues long. Between the trimmed V and J ends, which lost 5 bases and 0 bases, there was a span of 17 bases. CDR3 DNA: TGTGCCAGCAGCCCAATGGGGTTCGGGAGCTCCTACAATGAGCAGTTCTTC. As protein: CASSPMGFGSSYNEQFF.

The rearrangement joins TRBV30 to TRBJ1-1, with 8 bases lining up with TRBD1. Per the germline V gene, CDR1 is GTSNPN and CDR2 is SVGIG (reference sequence). The CDR3 has 15 residues. J gave up 1 base and V 4 bases, and 8 bases lay outside the gene matches. The CDR3 region is CAWTSLDRENTEAFF. In DNA, the CDR3 is TGTGCCTGGACCAGCCTGGACAGGGAGAACACTGAAGCTTTCTTT.

This sequence joins TRBV5-4 and TRBJ2-7, with D uncertain. Germline CDR1 reads SGHNT; CDR2 reads YYREEE (reference sequence). The CDR3 has 15 residues. Deletions cut 3 bases from V and 4 bases from J, with 17 bases between. The CDR3 spells CASSSRRLNQYEQYF. The CDR3 bases are TGTGCCAGCAGCTCGAGGAGATTAAACCAATACGAGCAGTACTTC.

The gene calls are TRBV5-1 and TRBJ2-3, with 12 bases aligning to TRBD1. Germline V CDR1 and CDR2: SGHRS, YFSETQ. V dropped 5 bases and J dropped 1; count of bases not matched to a gene: 23. This CDR3 contains 22 residues. The CDR3 loop is CASSSSPLPGTGGNYGTDTQYF. The CDR3 DNA reads as TGCGCCAGCAGTTCATCTCCTTTGCCCGGGACAGGGGGCAATTACGGCACAGATACGCAGTATTTT.

V gene TRBV5-5 combines with J gene TRBJ1-3; tentatively, D is TRBD1 (6 bases). The V end was cut by 2 bases, the J end by 2 bases, with 14 bases between. CDR3 size: 16 residues. Germline V gene lookup returns CDR1 SGHKS and CDR2 YYEKEE (reference sequence). Written as DNA, the CDR3 is TGTGCCAGCAGCTTTTTTGGACAGACGACTGGAAACACCATATATTTT. Translated, it gives CASSFFGQTTGNTIYF. Looking up the rest from reference TRBV5-5 and TRBJ1-3 gives the full variable domain: DAGVTQSPTHLIKTRGQQVTLRCSPISGHKSVSWYQQVLGQGPQFIFQYYEKEERGRGNFPDRFSARQFPNYSSELNVNALLLGDSALYLCASSFFGQTTGNTIYFGEGSWLTVV.

This chain joins TRBV7-3 and TRBJ1-2; 9 bases match TRBD1. This CDR3 region has 16 residues. V lost 0 bases to trimming and J lost 7 bases; unmatched junction nucleotides: 9. Germline V gene lookup returns CDR1 SGHTA and CDR2 FQGTGA. CDR3 residues: CASSLTVDRGKGGYTF. The CDR3 DNA follows: TGTGCCAGCAGCTTAACTGTCGACAGGGGGAAAGGTGGCTACACCTTC.

The chain carries TRBV7-9 and TRBJ1-4, with TRBD1 as a possible D gene (6 bases). Per germline, CDR1 SEHNR and CDR2 FQNEAQ (reference sequence). Trimming stripped 3 bases from V and 5 bases from J, with 16 bases between. The CDR3 totals 16 residues. The CDR3 sequence: CASSFKLGRGNEKLFF. CDR3 sequence (DNA): TGTGCCAGCAGCTTTAAACTCGGCAGGGGAAATGAAAAACTGTTTTTT.

The rearrangement joins TRBV20-1 to TRBJ2-7, with D hard to call. The CDR3 totals 14 residues. V dropped 3 bases and J dropped 2 bases, with 14 bases sitting between them. Germline loops: CDR1 DFQATT, CDR2 SNEGSKA (reference sequence). CDR3 sequence: CSASHSLRTYEQYF. In DNA form, the CDR3 reads TGCAGTGCTAGTCACAGCCTTAGAACCTACGAGCAGTACTTC.

Regarding this clone: The sample carries other DNA sequences with the same CDR3. The V gene is TRBV5-1, the J gene TRBJ2-3, with 8 positions matching TRBD1. Germline-derived CDR1 and CDR2 are SGHRS and YFSETQ. With V trimmed by 0 bases and J by 3 bases, 3 bases remained unmatched. The CDR3 totals 15 residues. CDR3 DNA sequence: TGCGCCAGCAGCTTGGGACAGGGGCTGACAGATACGCAGTATTTT. This codes for CASSLGQGLTDTQYF.

This chain connects TRBV25-1 to TRBJ1-5, with 11 bases lining up with TRBD1. Trimming cost V 3 bases and J 2 bases; bases outside gene matches: 9. Germline CDR1 is MGHDK and CDR2 is SYGVNS. The CDR3 has 18 amino acids. The CDR3 bases are TGTGCCAGCAGTGATTCCGGGACAGGGGGTAGGCGCAATCAGCCCCAGCATTTT. Its translation is CASSDSGTGGRRNQPQHF.

The chain has TRBV4-1 and TRBJ2-1, with 7 nucleotides matching TRBD1. Germline CDR1 reads MGHRA; CDR2 reads YSYEKL. V was clipped by 1 base and J by 7 bases; unmatched bases: 7. There are 15 residues in the CDR3. This CDR3 is CASSQVQGSRNEQFF. The CDR3 nucleotides read TGCGCCAGCAGCCAAGTACAGGGGAGTAGGAATGAGCAGTTCTTC.

The rearrangement uses TRBV6-6 and TRBJ1-3, with 8 bases identical to TRBD1. J gave up 3 bases and V 6 bases, and 10 bases lay outside the gene matches. There are 16 residues in the CDR3. CDR1 and CDR2 from the germline V gene are MNHNY and SVGAGI (reference sequence). As DNA, the CDR3 is TGTGCCAGCAGAGATGGACAGGGAACGGGTGGAAACACCATATATTTT. Residues: CASRDGQGTGGNTIYF.